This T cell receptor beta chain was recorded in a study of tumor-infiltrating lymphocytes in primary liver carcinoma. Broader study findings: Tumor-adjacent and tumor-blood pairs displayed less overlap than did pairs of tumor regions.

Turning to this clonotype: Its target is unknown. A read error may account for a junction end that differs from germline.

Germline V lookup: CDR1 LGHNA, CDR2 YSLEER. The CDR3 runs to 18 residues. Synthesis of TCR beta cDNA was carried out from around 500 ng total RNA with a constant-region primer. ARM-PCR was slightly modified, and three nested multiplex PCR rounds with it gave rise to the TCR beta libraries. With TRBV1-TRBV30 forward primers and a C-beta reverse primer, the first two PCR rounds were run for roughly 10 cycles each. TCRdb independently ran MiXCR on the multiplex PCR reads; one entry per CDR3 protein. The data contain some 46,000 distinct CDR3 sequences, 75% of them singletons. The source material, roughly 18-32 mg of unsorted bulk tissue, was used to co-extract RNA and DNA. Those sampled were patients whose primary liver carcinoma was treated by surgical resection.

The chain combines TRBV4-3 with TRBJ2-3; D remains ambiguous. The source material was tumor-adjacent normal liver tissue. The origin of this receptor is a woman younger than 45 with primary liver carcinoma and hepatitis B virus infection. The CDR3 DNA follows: TGCGTCAGCAGCCAGTCGGTCCGGCTGGTTGATCCCGATGATACGCAGTATTTT. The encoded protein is CVSSQSVRLVDPDDTQYF.